Below, 17 T cell receptor beta chains from the same sample are listed, as sequenced in a study of shared clonotypes between healthy human individuals. Sequencing used immunoSEQ multiplex PCR; TCRdb keeps in-frame clones, though not all of them. The data show about 500,000 clones, approximately 77% seen once. Sequences were obtained from PBMCs. These receptors originate from a middle-aged woman in good health. Some clones in this sample may be carry-over from other donors' samples.

This rearrangement joins TRBV7-2 to TRBJ2-1; no clear D. Looked up from germline, CDR1 is SGHTA and CDR2 is FQGNSA. CDR3 length: 13 amino acids. V was clipped by 5 bases and J by 6 bases, with 11 bases between them. CDR3 amino acids: CASSISSANEQFF. DNA for the CDR3: TGTGCCAGCAGCATATCTAGTGCCAATGAGCAGTTCTTC.

This clone occurred many times. The chain recombines TRBV7-3 with TRBJ2-2; no clear D gene. Germline V gene data show CDR1 as SGHTA and CDR2 as FQGTGA. The CDR3 has 16 residues. With 0 bases removed from V and 2 bases from J, the gap between germline ends came to 10 bases. Written as DNA, the CDR3 is TGTGCCAGCAGCTTAACTGGCAATACCAACACCGGGGAGCTGTTTTTT. It specifies CASSLTGNTNTGELFF.

The CDR3 nucleotides read TGTGCCAGCAGTTTAGACGGGCCCGGGGAGACCCAGTACTTC. Amino acids: CASSLDGPGETQYF. V is TRBV28 and J is TRBJ2-5; no reliable D call. Per the germline V gene, CDR1 is MDHEN and CDR2 is SYDVKM. CDR3 length equals 14 residues. The V gene lost 2 bases and the J gene lost 5 bases, with 12 bases spanning the gap.

The gene calls are TRBV10-1 and TRBJ2-2; 8 nucleotides match TRBD1. Per germline, CDR1 WNHNN and CDR2 SYGVQD (reference sequence). V lost 6 bases and J lost 6; bases outside the gene matches: 18. The CDR3 contains 18 residues. CDR3 sequence: CASSRTGNPPKGAGELFF. CDR3 DNA sequence: TGCGCCAGCAGCCGGACAGGGAACCCACCAAAGGGGGCCGGGGAGCTGTTTTTT.

In regard to this clone: A far larger clone is only one base removed, so a read error is likely. The chain carries TRBV18 and TRBJ1-2; a possible D gene is TRBD1 (5 bases). CDR3 size: 13 residues. V dropped 5 bases and J dropped 3 bases, with 10 bases sitting between them. CDR1 is KGHSH and CDR2 is LQKENI in the germline V gene. CDR3 amino acids: CASSTGADYGYTF. The CDR3, as DNA: TGTGCCAGCTCAACTGGGGCCGACTATGGCTACACCTTC.

The CDR3 is CASASGNTEAFF. The CDR3 nucleotides read TGTGCCAGCGCGTCCGGGAACACTGAAGCTTTCTTT. The chain has TRBV28 and TRBJ1-1; D is ambiguous. Trimming took 8 bases from V and 1 from J, leaving 8 bases between them. CDR3 size: 12 residues. The germline CDR1 and CDR2 sequences are MDHEN and SYDVKM.

The chain recombines TRBV25-1 with TRBJ2-5, with D possibly TRBD2 on 5 matching bases. Germline V lookup: CDR1 MGHDK, CDR2 SYGVNS. This CDR3 contains 14 residues. Trimming took 0 bases from V and 5 from J, leaving 10 bases between them. CDR3 bases: TGTGCCAGCAGTGAATATACTAGTCTGGAGACCCAGTACTTC. It encodes CASSEYTSLETQYF.

The chain recombines TRBV4-1 with TRBJ2-1; the D is unclear. The CDR3 has 15 amino acids. Germline-derived CDR1 and CDR2 are MGHRA and YSYEKL. V was pared by 2 bases and J by 1 base, with 9 bases between. CDR3 in amino acids: CASSQRLSSYNEQFF. Written as DNA, the CDR3 is TGCGCCAGCAGCCAAAGGTTGTCGTCCTACAATGAGCAGTTCTTC.

This clone was detected ten times or more. The sample has other DNA sequences that encode this CDR3 too. The chain has TRBV7-2 and TRBJ1-4; no clear D gene. Germline values: CDR1 SGHTA, CDR2 FQGNSA. V dropped 0 bases and J dropped 14 bases, with 13 bases sitting between them. There are 13 residues in the CDR3. The CDR3 coding sequence is TGTGCCAGCAGCTTAGCTTGGTCCAATCTCCTGTTTTTT. As protein: CASSLAWSNLLFF.

The chain employs TRBV2 and TRBJ2-7; TRBD1 might be the D (6 bases). CDR1 SNHLY and CDR2 FYNNEI come from the germline V gene. The V end lost 6 bases, the J end lost 5 bases, and 11 bases lay between the germline ends. The CDR3 covers 12 residues. The CDR3 DNA follows: TGTGCCAGCAGAAGAGAGGGGGACGAGCAGTACTTC. Translating gives CASRREGDEQYF. The variable domain in full, with the rest retrieved from reference TRBV2 and TRBJ2-7, is EPEVTQTPSHQVTQMGQEVILRCVPISNHLYFYWYRQILGQKVEFLVSFYNNEISEKSEIFDDQFSVERPDGSNFTLKIRSTKLEDSAMYFCASRREGDEQYFGPGTRLTVT.

The V and J genes are TRBV7-6 and TRBJ2-7, with TRBD2 matching 8 bases. J was trimmed by 2 bases and V by 3 bases; bases with no gene match: 6. The CDR3 is 15 amino acids. The germline gives CDR1 SGHVS, CDR2 FNYEAQ. CDR3: CASSFDGREPYEQYF. The CDR3, as DNA: TGTGCCAGCAGCTTCGACGGGAGGGAACCCTACGAGCAGTACTTC.

V gene TRBV6-1 combines with J gene TRBJ2-5; D possibly corresponds to TRBD2 (5 bases). The V end was cut by 5 bases, the J end by 3 bases, with 10 bases between. Germline CDR1 MNHNS, CDR2 SASEGT. The CDR3 consists of 13 residues. CDR3 amino acids: CASSYAGEETQYF. CDR3 coding DNA: TGTGCCAGCAGTTATGCCGGGGAAGAGACCCAGTACTTC.

This clone has ten or more counts. The V gene is TRBV4-3, the J gene TRBJ2-1; TRBD2 matches 10 bases. The ends lost 5 bases at V and 9 bases at J; junction bases unmatched: 10. The V gene's germline CDR1 is LGHNA and CDR2 YSLEER. CDR3 length equals 15 residues. Here the CDR3 DNA reads TGCGCCAGCAGCACTGGCCTAGCGGGAGATGGTGAGCAGTTCTTC. Its translation is CASSTGLAGDGEQFF.

This chain uses TRBV28 with TRBJ1-1, with 7 bases identical to TRBD1. Losses at the gene ends were 5 bases for V and 1 base for J; bases not matched to a gene: 7. Per germline, CDR1 MDHEN and CDR2 SYDVKM. This CDR3 has 15 amino acids. CDR3 in amino acids: CASSPLQGTNTEAFF. CDR3 nucleotides: TGTGCCAGCAGTCCCCTACAGGGGACGAACACTGAAGCTTTCTTT.

The genes are TRBV9 and TRBJ1-2, with TRBD1 matching 7 bases. The CDR3 covers 15 residues. Germline CDR1 reads SGDLS; CDR2 reads YYNGEE. V lost 0 bases, J lost 3 bases, and 5 bases stayed unmatched. For the CDR3, the DNA is TGTGCCAGCAGCGTAGCGGGAACAGGGGACTATGGCTACACCTTC. Amino acid sequence: CASSVAGTGDYGYTF.

With regard to this clone: A far larger clone differs by one base, so this is likely a read error. This CDR3 is also generated by other DNA sequences in the sample. The chain has TRBV2 and TRBJ1-3; a weak D match, TRBD1 (6 bases). This CDR3 spans 14 amino acids. Per the germline V gene, CDR1 is SNHLY and CDR2 is FYNNEI. The CDR3 region is CASRPQGPGNTIYF. CDR3 nucleotides: TGTGCCAGCAGACCACAGGGACCTGGAAACACCATATACTTT.

This clone has only a few counts. The V call is TRBV7-9, the J call TRBJ2-5, with D possibly matching TRBD1 (5 bases). The CDR3 covers 15 residues. CDR1 and CDR2 (germline): SEHNR, FQNEAQ (reference sequence). Trimming cost V 1 base and J 0 bases, with 9 bases left between them. The CDR3: CASSLGAGNQETQYF. The DNA of the CDR3 is TGTGCCAGCAGCTTAGGGGCAGGGAACCAAGAGACCCAGTACTTC.